This T cell receptor (beta chain) was recorded in a study of technical replicates of blood from a few donors. Assay used: immunoSEQ multiplex PCR; TCRdb lists only in-frame clones, some missing. This sample has roughly 93,000 clones, with 95% found just once. Germline V CDR1 and CDR2: SGHRS, YFSETQ. This CDR3 region has 13 residues. V shed 9 bases and J 1 base; nucleotides not matched to a gene: 5. This chain connects TRBV5-1 to TRBJ2-3; TRBD2 aligns across 7 bases. The sample was T cells isolated from PBMCs. The sequence came from a human donor in good health. The CDR3 DNA sequence: TGCGCCACCTCCCGGGAGGGCACAGATACGCAGTATTTT. Encoded protein: CATSREGTDTQYF.